This TCR beta chain was sequenced in a study of OX40 agonist ivuxolimab in advanced cancers. Overall study: Checkpoint inhibitors had been given previously to roughly 36% of patients.

Sequenced by immunoSEQ multiplex PCR; TCRdb stores in-frame clones only, minus some. The sample consists of some 98,000 clones, 91% of them appearing once. CDR3 size: 15 residues. From germline, CDR1 is SGHTA and CDR2 FQGTGA. Trimming took 6 bases from V and 4 from J; bases not matched to a gene: 5. Regarding this clone: Its antigen is unidentified.

The study, taken as a whole, reports: Part of the nonresponder group also had normalized T-cell clonal expansion that was low.

The receptor was isolated from an adult with an advanced solid tumor such as melanoma, head and neck, liver or kidney cancer. The chain couples TRBV7-3 to TRBJ2-2; TRBD2 matches at 10 bases. The source was CD4+ or CD8+ T cells sorted from blood, collected in a trial of the OX40 agonist ivuxolimab. Here the CDR3 DNA reads TGTGCCAGCAGGTTAGCGGGAGGAATCACCGGGGAGCTGTTTTTT. This gives the protein CASRLAGGITGELFF.